This TCR beta chain is drawn from a study of Graves' ophthalmopathy and Graves' hyperthyroidism. Investigators amplified TCR beta CDR3 regions from RNA transcripts. HTBI primers were used in a first-round RT-PCR, which preceded a second-round multiplex PCR. TCRdb fed the multiplex PCR reads into MiXCR, producing one record per CDR3 protein. The sample lists roughly 400,000 distinct CDR3 sequences; around 18% were seen once. To note about this clonotype: The junction and the germline gene differ at one end; a read error may be behind it.

CDR1 SGHDN and CDR2 FVKESK come from the germline V gene. This CDR3 has 14 residues. Every ophthalmopathy donor presented moderate-to-severe activity, CAS ≥3, NOSPECS ≥4 and duration under 3 months. Exclusion applied to patients with other autoimmune diseases, uncontrolled infections, pregnancy or lactation. The source material was peripheral blood. The origin of this receptor is a woman younger than 30 with Graves' ophthalmopathy. The V and J genes are TRBV14 and TRBJ2-2, with 8 bases that match TRBD1. DNA for the CDR3: TGTGCCAGCAGCCGGGACAGGTTCACCGGGGAGCTGCTTTTT. Encoded protein: CASSRDRFTGELLF.